The table lists the clone carrying this T cell receptor (beta chain) with many counts. Its antigen is undetermined. The sample belongs to a study of T cell repertoires in cytomegalovirus infection. On the study more broadly: An indication of both CMV infection and matching HLA type came from public TCR beta signatures.

Study-wide findings and caveats: Summed frequency of public TCR beta families distinguished CMV carriers with the relevant HLA.

TCRdb independently ran MiXCR on the reads; one entry per CDR3 protein. The top ten hold about 3.9% of the sample, which has roughly 320,000 distinct CDR3 sequences, over 7.5% seen once. The sequencing input was PBMCs. The clonotype comes from a human donor in good health (CMV status not recorded). Some clones in this sample may be carry-over from other donors' samples.

CDR3 residues: CASSREGAYEQYF. The CDR3 coding sequence is TGTGCCAGCAGCCGAGAGGGGGCGTACGAGCAGTACTTC. The chain uses TRBV7-7 and TRBJ2-7; TRBD1 matches 7 bases. J lost 4 bases, V lost 5 bases, and 5 bases had no gene match. The length of the CDR3 is 13 residues. CDR1 is SSHAT, CDR2 FNYEAQ, per germline (reference sequence). Supplemented by reference TRBV7-7 and TRBJ2-7, the full variable domain reads GAGVSQSPRYKVTKRGQDVTLRCDPISSHATLYWYQQALGQGPEFLTYFNYEAQPDKSGLPSDRFSAERPEGSISTLTIQRTEQRDSAMYRCASSREGAYEQYFGPGTRLTVT.